The T cell receptor (beta chain) under discussion was sequenced for a study of breast tumors, draining lymph nodes, adjacent tissues. In TCRdb, the multiplex PCR reads were re-called with MiXCR into one record per CDR3 protein. This table holds around 130,000 distinct CDR3 sequences, around 21% found once. Details on this clonotype: Its antigen is not identified. A much larger clone differs by one base, so this may be a read error.

The study, taken as a whole, reports: Tumors had less TCR diversity than lymph nodes, more than nontumor tissue.

Breast cancer patients provided tissue from their axillary draining lymph nodes. The germline V gene has CDR1 SGHTA and CDR2 FQGNSA. The CDR3 runs to 18 residues. The J segment lost 5 bases and the V segment lost 4 bases, leaving 10 bases of the junction unmatched. The V and J genes are TRBV7-2 and TRBJ2-5, with 16 bases fitting TRBD2. The sequence derives from a female donor with breast cancer. Some clones in this sample may be carry-over from other donors' samples. The sequenced material came from axillary lymph node tissue. The CDR3 DNA is TGTGCCAGCAGCTCGGGACTAGCGGGAGGGCCTGAAAGTGAGACCCAGTACTTC. This codes for CASSSGLAGGPESETQYF.